This record covers a single TCR beta chain. The antigen remains unidentified. The data originate from a study of cytomegalovirus exposure and HLA in healthy donors. 13 Jbeta primers and 60 Vbeta primers were used for the PCR. Method: immunoSEQ multiplex PCR; TCRdb's copy keeps in-frame clones and lacks some. The table lists around 130,000 clones, about 73% of them singletons, with less than 3.5% in the top ten. Study observations and caveats: TCR beta sequences reportedly predicted the HLA-A and HLA-B alleles of most subjects accurately. CMV antigen specificity of a few CMV-associated chains was confirmed in vitro. Rarity marked most TCR sequences, yet some public TCRs occurred in many donors.

The germline V gene encodes CDR1 SGDLS and CDR2 YYNGEE. The V and J ends lost 0 bases and 2 bases, in that order; junction bases with no gene match: 8. The CDR3 length is 18 residues. Input material: PBMCs. The genes are TRBV9 and TRBJ2-3; TRBD2 matches at 11 bases. The receptor was isolated from a human donor in good health. This chain's CDR3 is CASSVEWATSGDTDTQYF. CDR3 DNA: TGTGCCAGCAGCGTAGAATGGGCGACTAGCGGGGACACAGATACGCAGTATTTT.